This is a list of T cell receptor beta chains from one sample in a study of blood T cell repertoires in COVID-19. Measured with immunoSEQ multiplex PCR; TCRdb has only the in-frame clones, and not every one. This sample has hundreds of thousands of clones, with around 87% found just once. Sequencing was done on a sample of PBMCs or T cells enriched from blood (not recorded which). Source of these receptors: a woman in her forties or fifties who had recovered from COVID-19. The CDR3 runs from the conserved cysteine through the conserved F or W. A D gene is named only where the DNA matches it firmly. Size values are once, few and many counts, or a class for expanded clones, and some rows have none.

>.|TRBV7-8|TRBD2|TRBJ2-3
TGTGCCAGCAGCCCGCGGGGCGGGAGGTCAGATACGCAGTATTTT
CASSPRGGRSDTQYF
>few|TRBV9|.|TRBJ2-2
TGTGCCAGCAGACCTCCGACAGGACCGAACACCGGGGAGCTGTTTTTT
CASRPPTGPNTGELFF
>.|TRBV29-1|.|TRBJ2-3
TGCAGCGGGGCTAACACAGATACGCAGTATTTT
CSGANTDTQYF
>.|TRBV2|TRBD1|TRBJ1-2
TGTGCCAGCAGTGGGACAGGGGACGGCTACACCTTC
CASSGTGDGYTF
>.|TRBV4-1|.|TRBJ1-1
TGCGCCAGCAGCCAAGATTTCGAGGGGGATGAAGCTTTCTTT
CASSQDFEGDEAFF
>.|TRBV7-8|TRBD2|TRBJ2-3
TGTGCCAGCAGCTTAGAGGGGGCTACACTAGCGGGAGTGGCACATACGCAGTATTTT
CASSLEGATLAGVAHTQYF
>few|TRBV7-2|.|TRBJ2-2
TGTGCCAGCAGCCCCCCAGGGGCCGACACCGGGGAGCTGTTTTTT
CASSPPGADTGELFF
>once|TRBV6-5|TRBD2|TRBJ2-3
TGTGCCAGCACCTTGGGACTAGCGGGAACAGATACGCAGTATTTT
CASTLGLAGTDTQYF
>.|TRBV11-2|.|TRBJ1-4
TGTGCCAGCAGCCGAAACGGGGGGGAAAAACTGTTTTTT
CASSRNGGEKLFF
>.|TRBV7-9|TRBD1|TRBJ2-1
TGTGCCAGCAGCCCGGGACAGGGGAACAATGAGCAGTTCTTC
CASSPGQGNNEQFF
>.|TRBV7-2|TRBD2|TRBJ2-5
TGTGCCAGCAGCCCGGGCGTGGGACTACCCGGGGCCCAGTACTTC
CASSPGVGLPGAQYF
>.|TRBV27|TRBD1|TRBJ1-1
TGTGCCAGCAGGGGACAGCACACTGAAGCTTTCTTT
CASRGQHTEAFF
>once|TRBV18|.|TRBJ1-6
TGTGCCAGCTCACCTTGGGCAGACACATCAAATTCACCCCTCCACTTT
CASSPWADTSNSPLHF
>.|TRBV28|.|TRBJ2-2
TGTGCCAGCAGTCCCTACCTGGTGACGAACACCGGGGAGCTGTTTTTT
CASSPYLVTNTGELFF
>.|TRBV9|.|TRBJ1-4
TGTGCCAGCAGCTCCTCCACAGGGCTTAATGAAAAACTGTTTTTT
CASSSSTGLNEKLFF
>.|TRBV5-1|TRBD1|TRBJ1-2
TGCGCCAGCAGCTCGGGGACAGGCCATTATGGCTACACCTTC
CASSSGTGHYGYTF
>.|TRBV21-1|.|TRBJ1-2
TGTGCCAGCAGCCTAGCGACCAGGCAGTGCTATGGCTACACCTTC
CASSLATRQCYGYTF
>.|TRBV18|TRBD2|TRBJ2-5
TGTGCCAGCTCACGGGGGACTAGCGGGACCCAAGAGACCCAGTACTTC
CASSRGTSGTQETQYF
>.|TRBV27|TRBD1|TRBJ1-1
TGTGCCAGCAGGGGACAGGGAGTAATCACTGAAGCTTTCTTT
CASRGQGVITEAFF
>.|TRBV28|.|TRBJ1-1
TGTGCCAGCAGTTTAGCAGGGAGGGCCACTGAAGCTTTCTTT
CASSLAGRATEAFF
>.|TRBV3-1/TRBV3-2|TRBD1|TRBJ2-5
TGTGCCAGCAGCCACACCTGGACAGGTCAAGAGACCCAGTACTTC
CASSHTWTGQETQYF
>.|TRBV19|.|TRBJ2-1
TGTGCCAGTAGTATTGCCGGGGGAGAGCAGTTCTTC
CASSIAGGEQFF
>few|TRBV5-1|.|TRBJ2-7
TGCGCCAGCAGCCGAGAACCCTCTAGCGAGCAGTACTTC
CASSREPSSEQYF
>.|TRBV19|.|TRBJ1-5
TGTGCCAGTAGTACTTCCGGCGGGGCGTATCAGCCCCAGCATTTT
CASSTSGGAYQPQHF
>.|TRBV5-1|TRBD1|TRBJ1-2
TGCGCCAGCAGCTTGGGACAGGGGTCTTTTGGCTACACCTTC
CASSLGQGSFGYTF
>few|TRBV9|.|TRBJ2-1
TGTGCCAGCAGCGTAGGTTGGGGGGACAATGAGCAGTTCTTC
CASSVGWGDNEQFF
>.|TRBV6-1|.|TRBJ2-1
TGTGCCAGCAGTGATAAAGGGAGAGCTAGTGGACCCTACAATGAGCAGTTCTTC
CASSDKGRASGPYNEQFF
>.|TRBV9|.|TRBJ2-3
TGTGCCAGCAGCTCGGGGTCCCAAGCCACAGATACGCAGTATTTT
CASSSGSQATDTQYF
>.|TRBV6-1|TRBD1|TRBJ2-2
TGTGCCAGCAGTGACAGGGGGACAATGAACACCGGGGAGCTGTTTTTT
CASSDRGTMNTGELFF
>.|TRBV3-1/TRBV3-2|TRBD1|TRBJ2-7
TGTGCCAGCAGCCAATCGGGAAGGACAGGGGGCCACGAGCAGTACTTC
CASSQSGRTGGHEQYF
>.|TRBV15|.|TRBJ1-1
TGTGCCACCAGCAGAGATCGTCCGGGGAACACTGAAGCTTTCTTT
CATSRDRPGNTEAFF
>.|TRBV29-1|.|TRBJ1-2
TGCAGCGTGTACTTGCCCATAGGGGTGGATGGCTACACCTTC
CSVYLPIGVDGYTF
>.|TRBV18|.|TRBJ2-7
TGTGCCAGCTCACCCGGGGGCTACGAGCAGTACTTC
CASSPGGYEQYF
>once|TRBV5-8|.|TRBJ1-3
TGTGCCAGCAGCTTGTGGCCGGGAAGTGGAAACACCATATATTTT
CASSLWPGSGNTIYF
>.|TRBV3-1/TRBV3-2|.|TRBJ2-3
TGTGCCAGCAGCCAATACAGGGCGGATACGCAGTATTTT
CASSQYRADTQYF
>once|TRBV4-1|.|TRBJ1-1
TGCGCCAGCAGCCAAGATAGGCTACAGGACCCCACTGAAGCTTTCTTT
CASSQDRLQDPTEAFF
>.|TRBV3-1/TRBV3-2|.|TRBJ2-5
TGTGCCAGCAGCACAATCGACTGGGAAGAGACCCAGTACTTC
CASSTIDWEETQYF
>few|TRBV4-2|.|TRBJ2-5
TGTGCCAGCAGCCAAGAGGCCAGACAAGAGACCCAGTACTTC
CASSQEARQETQYF
>.|TRBV7-2|.|TRBJ1-4
TGTGCCAGCAGCCCTGAGACAACTAATGAAAAACTGTTTTTT
CASSPETTNEKLFF
>.|TRBV6-5|.|TRBJ2-7
TGTGCCAGCAGTCCGGCAGGGTTCGCCTACGAGCAGTACTTC
CASSPAGFAYEQYF
>.|TRBV6-2/TRBV6-3|.|TRBJ1-1
TGTGCCAGCAGTGACCAACGGACAGAGACCAACACTGAAGCTTTCTTT
CASSDQRTETNTEAFF
>.|TRBV30|TRBD2|TRBJ2-3
TGTGCCTGGAGTGTGGGAGCGGGAGAGGATACGCAGTATTTT
CAWSVGAGEDTQYF
>.|TRBV19|TRBD1|TRBJ1-6
TGTGCCAGTAGTAATACCGGGACAGGGGGCGATTCACCCCTCCACTTT
CASSNTGTGGDSPLHF
>.|TRBV6-5|TRBD2|TRBJ2-1
TGTGCCAGCAGTTACCTAGCGGGTAGCTCCTACAATGAGCAGTTCTTC
CASSYLAGSSYNEQFF
>once|TRBV27|TRBD2|TRBJ2-3
TGTGCCAGCTCCCCCGGGCCAAGGGGTAGTTTGGGACTAGCGGGAGGGCGAGATACGCAGTATTTT
CASSPGPRGSLGLAGGRDTQYF
>.|TRBV20-1|.|TRBJ1-1
TGCAGTGCTAGTCGGGGCGGGGACACTGAAGCTTTCTTT
CSASRGGDTEAFF
>.|TRBV4-1|TRBD1|TRBJ2-1
TGCGCCAGCAGCCCTCCAGGGGGCTTCGGTGGTTATGAGCAGTTCTTC
CASSPPGGFGGYEQFF
>once|TRBV19|TRBD2|TRBJ2-1
TGTGCCAGTGGATTCGGGACTAGCTCCTACAATGAGCAGTTCTTC
CASGFGTSSYNEQFF
>.|TRBV19|TRBD2|TRBJ2-2
TGTGCCAGTAGTATGCCCGGACTAGCGGGAGTCACCGGGGAGCTGTTTTTT
CASSMPGLAGVTGELFF
>.|TRBV4-2|.|TRBJ2-5
TGTGCCAGCAGCCACCTAGACAGCTCTCAGGTAGAGACCCAGTACTTC
CASSHLDSSQVETQYF
>once|TRBV5-4|TRBD1|TRBJ1-2
TGTGCCAGCAGCCCCCAGGACAGGGTCGATGGCTACACCTTC
CASSPQDRVDGYTF
>.|TRBV27|.|TRBJ1-4
TGTGCCAGCAGTTTGCCAGGCATTAATGAAAAACTGTTTTTT
CASSLPGINEKLFF
>.|TRBV7-8|TRBD1|TRBJ2-7
TGTGCCAGCAGCTTAGAACTCCAACAGGGGTACTCCTACGAGCAGTACTTC
CASSLELQQGYSYEQYF
>.|TRBV5-1|TRBD2|TRBJ2-3
TGCGCCAGCAGCTTTCTAGCGGGGTACACAGATACGCAGTATTTT
CASSFLAGYTDTQYF
>.|TRBV27|TRBD2|TRBJ2-3
TGTGCCAGCAGTTTAACAGCGGGGGCCCCAGATACGCAGTATTTT
CASSLTAGAPDTQYF
>.|TRBV15|.|TRBJ2-3
TGTGCCACCAGGGTGGACACCTCCACAGATACGCAGTATTTT
CATRVDTSTDTQYF
>.|TRBV18|TRBD2|TRBJ2-2
TGTGCCAGCTCACCAGGACTAGCGGGAGGGCCTAAGACCGGGGAGCTGTTTTTT
CASSPGLAGGPKTGELFF
>.|TRBV29-1|.|TRBJ1-3
TGCAGCGTTGGGACAGACGGAAACACCATATATTTT
CSVGTDGNTIYF
>.|TRBV2|TRBD1|TRBJ2-3
TGTGCCAGCAGTGCACAGGGGCGAGATACGCAGTATTTT
CASSAQGRDTQYF